The clone carrying this T cell receptor beta chain appeared once. Repertoires were generated with immunoSEQ multiplex PCR, while TCRdb's copy carries only in-frame clones and drops some. The sample holds around 200,000 clones; 85% to 90% are singletons and the top ten take about 3%. The data belong to a study of blood T cell repertoires in COVID-19. This CDR3 has 13 residues. Deletions cut 4 bases from V and 3 bases from J, with 7 bases between. Specimen: peripheral blood. This chain links TRBV12-3 or TRBV12-4 with TRBJ1-5; D is perhaps TRBD1 (5 bases). This receptor was identified in a middle-aged man with active or convalescent COVID-19. The CDR3, as DNA: TGTGCCAGCAGTTCGACAGCCAATCAGCCCCAGCATTTT. Translation gives CASSSTANQPQHF.